Detailed here is one T cell receptor (beta chain). This record belongs to a study of blood T cell repertoires in COVID-19. Per the original data handling: Reference gene primers were amplified, and this amplification served to estimate nucleated cell counts. The protocol was immunoSEQ multiplex PCR, while the TCRdb copy is restricted to in-frame clones and leaves out a portion. V, J and clone size are taken as reported in that table, and D and trimming were inferred from the DNA itself. The profile shows approximately 90,000 clones, more than 75% of them singletons. The source material was peripheral blood. The source is a human donor in a cohort sampled during active COVID-19.

The CDR3 region has the DNA TGTGCCATCAGTGTGACCCTAGCGGGAGCGGGTACCGGGGAGCTGTTTTTT. Its translation is CAISVTLAGAGTGELFF. This chain links TRBV10-3 with TRBJ2-2; TRBD2 matches at 10 bases. Germline CDR1 and CDR2: ENHRY and SYGVKD. This CDR3 spans 17 amino acids. V was pared by 4 bases and J by 5 bases, with 10 bases of the junction left unmatched.